The 19 T cell receptor beta chains reported below all come from one sample, sequenced in a study of identical twins. TCRdb redid the calling of the 5' RACE reads with MiXCR, one entry per CDR3 protein. The table includes some 500,000 distinct CDR3 sequences, around 20% detected once. The same data also contributed to another study, on T cells expressing NK-cell markers.

Sequenced sample: CD4+ T cells sorted from blood. These receptors originate from a woman between 18 and 29 years old in good health.

This clonotype was counted only a few times. The chain employs TRBV9 and TRBJ2-7; 11 bases line up with TRBD2. CDR1 is SGDLS and CDR2 is YYNGEE in the germline V gene. CDR3 length: 15 residues. Trimming at V came to 0 bases and at J to 3 bases, leaving 2 bases not matched to a gene. CDR3 loop: CASSVAGTSGYEQYF. CDR3 nucleotide sequence: TGTGCCAGCAGCGTAGCTGGGACTAGCGGCTACGAGCAGTACTTC. Using reference TRBV9 and TRBJ2-7 for the parts outside the CDR3, the full variable domain is DSGVTQTPKHLITATGQRVTLRCSPRSGDLSVYWYQQSLDQGLQFLIQYYNGEERAKGNILERFSAQQFPDLHSELNLSSLELGDSALYFCASSVAGTSGYEQYFGPGTRLTVT.

The CDR3 loop reads CASSQGVGDANYGYTF. In nucleotides, the CDR3 is TGTGCCAGCAGCCAAGGTGTTGGGGACGCTAACTATGGCTACACCTTC. This chain links TRBV3-1 with TRBJ1-2; weak D call: TRBD1 (5 bases). With 1 base removed from V and 0 bases from J, the gap between germline ends came to 12 bases. The CDR3 contains 16 residues. Germline values: CDR1 LGHDT, CDR2 YNNKEL (reference sequence).

V gene TRBV29-1 combines with J gene TRBJ1-5; weak D call: TRBD1 (6 bases). In germline, CDR1 is SQVTM, CDR2 ANQGSEA. The V end was cut by 4 bases, the J end by 4 bases, with 11 bases between. The CDR3 totals 13 residues. Here the CDR3 DNA reads TGCAGCGTTGGTGGGACACAAAATCAGCCCCAGCATTTT. Protein product: CSVGGTQNQPQHF.

J is TRBJ2-3 and V is TRBV6-5; D is ambiguous. Trimming cost V 3 bases and J 4 bases, with 11 bases left between them. Germline assignment: CDR1 MNHEY and CDR2 SVGAGI. This CDR3 has 14 amino acids. The CDR3 loop reads CASSYRLFADTQYF. CDR3 coding DNA: TGTGCCAGCAGTTATAGATTATTCGCAGATACGCAGTATTTT.

This clonotype occurred once. V gene TRBV12-3 or TRBV12-4 combines with J gene TRBJ2-1; TRBD2 agrees at 9 bases. The CDR3 is 13 amino acids. V was pared by 6 bases and J by 12 bases, with 9 bases of the junction left unmatched. CDR3 residues: CASSTGTSRGQFF. The CDR3 region has the DNA TGTGCCAGCAGCACCGGGACTAGCCGGGGGCAGTTCTTC.

This clonotype was counted ten times or more. V and J are TRBV5-1 and TRBJ2-3; 14 bases line up with TRBD2. Germline V lookup: CDR1 SGHRS, CDR2 YFSETQ. The CDR3 sequence is 15 residues long. Trimming at V came to 4 bases and at J to 5 bases, leaving 3 bases not matched to a gene. CDR3 protein: CASSLGLAGVDTQYF. The CDR3, as DNA: TGCGCCAGCAGCCTGGGACTAGCGGGAGTAGATACGCAGTATTTT.

The chain links TRBV18 to TRBJ1-5; a weak D match, TRBD1 (5 bases). The V end was cut by 4 bases, the J end by 6 bases, with 19 bases between. From germline, CDR1 is KGHSH and CDR2 LQKENI. The CDR3 is 16 residues long. Here the CDR3 DNA reads TGTGCCAGCTCACTCGGTGGGGCCGGGGAGAGTCAGCCCCAGCATTTT. The encoded protein is CASSLGGAGESQPQHF.

The chain recombines TRBV12-3 or TRBV12-4 with TRBJ2-3, with 8 bases fitting TRBD1. This CDR3 has 12 residues. Trimming cost V 6 bases and J 9 bases; bases outside gene matches: 5. In nucleotides, the CDR3 is TGTGCCAGCAGGATCACAGGGGGAACGCAGTATTTT. Translation: CASRITGGTQYF.

This clonotype turned up a few times. The CDR3, as DNA: TGTGCCTTCCCTAGCAGGCAGCAAGAGACCCAGTACTTC. This sequence encodes CAFPSRQQETQYF. The chain links TRBV7-9 to TRBJ2-5, with D possibly matching TRBD2 (5 bases). V was shortened by 11 bases and J by 2 bases, with 15 bases between the two germline ends. CDR1 SEHNR and CDR2 FQNEAQ come from the germline V gene (reference sequence). The CDR3 is 13 residues long.

This chain uses TRBV20-1 with TRBJ1-2; D uncertain. Trimming took off 5 bases at V and 4 bases at J, with 8 bases between the two ends. This CDR3 is built from 11 residues. Germline assignment: CDR1 DFQATT and CDR2 SNEGSKA (reference sequence). This CDR3 is CSAGPSYGYTF. CDR3 sequence (DNA): TGCAGTGCTGGTCCTAGCTATGGCTACACCTTC.

This chain connects TRBV20-1 to TRBJ2-1, with TRBD2 matching over 8 bases. The V gene's germline CDR1 is DFQATT and CDR2 SNEGSKA (reference sequence). Losses at the gene ends were 4 bases for V and 4 bases for J; bases not matched to a gene: 3. The CDR3 spans 13 residues. The chain's CDR3 is CSATGGQYNEQFF. In DNA form, the CDR3 reads TGCAGTGCTACGGGGGGGCAGTACAATGAGCAGTTCTTC.

Only a few counts were recorded for this clonotype. This chain links TRBV5-5 with TRBJ2-1; D not resolved. The CDR3 consists of 14 residues. Germline V gene sequence: CDR1 SGHKS, CDR2 YYEKEE (reference sequence). Between the trimmed V and J ends, which lost 1 base and 5 bases, there was a span of 10 bases. CDR3 DNA: TGTGCCAGCAGCTTGTCTGTATCTGACAATGAGCAGTTCTTC. Translated: CASSLSVSDNEQFF.

CDR3: CSARRDYNQPQHF. The DNA for the CDR3 is TGCAGTGCTAGGAGGGATTACAATCAGCCCCAGCATTTT. The chain links TRBV20-1 to TRBJ1-5; no clear D. V was clipped by 3 bases and J by 3 bases, with 9 bases between them. The CDR3 length is 13 residues. CDR1 is DFQATT, CDR2 SNEGSKA, per germline (reference sequence).

This clonotype was counted between two and nine times. Here the CDR3 reads CSASEFRAADTQYF. The CDR3 DNA reads as TGCAGTGCTAGTGAATTCCGGGCCGCTGATACGCAGTATTTT. The chain joins TRBV20-1 to TRBJ2-3, with D hard to call. Germline V gene data show CDR1 as DFQATT and CDR2 as SNEGSKA (reference sequence). This CDR3 spans 14 amino acids. V was shortened by 3 bases and J by 6 bases, with 16 bases between the two germline ends.

The chain couples TRBV3-1 to TRBJ2-3; D is possibly TRBD2 (5 bases). The V and J ends lost 7 bases and 5 bases respectively, with 10 bases between them. This CDR3 region has 12 residues. Germline CDR1 is LGHDT and CDR2 is YNNKEL (reference sequence). The chain's CDR3 is CASTTGEDTQYF. CDR3 DNA sequence: TGTGCCAGCACCACCGGGGAAGATACGCAGTATTTT.

The J gene is TRBJ1-5, the V gene TRBV20-1, with D tentatively TRBD1 (6 bases). Looked up from germline, CDR1 is DFQATT and CDR2 is SNEGSKA (reference sequence). The CDR3 loop spans 13 amino acids. V was pared by 5 bases and J by 5 bases, with 13 bases between. DNA for the CDR3: TGCAGTGCTGCAACAGGGTTATATCAGCCCCAGCATTTT. This codes for CSAATGLYQPQHF.

This clonotype has a handful of counts. The V and J genes are TRBV7-3 and TRBJ2-1, with unresolved D. The germline V and J ends were trimmed by 1 base and 3 bases, with 7 bases remaining between them. Per germline, CDR1 SGHTA and CDR2 FQGTGA. The CDR3 runs to 14 residues. The CDR3 protein is CASSLISGYNEQFF. The CDR3 coding sequence is TGTGCCAGCAGCTTAATCTCAGGCTACAATGAGCAGTTCTTC.

The chain is built from TRBV20-1 and TRBJ2-7; perhaps TRBD2 as D (6 bases). The CDR3 has 13 residues. The germline V gene encodes CDR1 DFQATT and CDR2 SNEGSKA (reference sequence). The V end lost 7 bases, the J end lost 0 bases, and 13 bases lay between the germline ends. This CDR3 reads CSVLAEISYEQYF. CDR3 nucleotides: TGCAGTGTCTTAGCGGAAATCTCCTACGAGCAGTACTTC.

This clonotype was counted a few times. The chain couples TRBV15 to TRBJ2-1, with 9 bases that match TRBD1. The V segment lost 0 bases and the J segment 0 bases; nucleotides outside the gene matches: 9. Germline V gives CDR1 LNHNV, CDR2 YYDKDF (reference sequence). This CDR3 spans 19 amino acids. CDR3 in DNA: TGTGCCACCAGCAGAGATGGGGTACAGGGGGCAGTCTCCTACAATGAGCAGTTCTTC. The encoded protein is CATSRDGVQGAVSYNEQFF.